This T cell receptor (beta chain) emerged from a study of T cell responses to AZD1222 COVID-19 vaccine. General observations from the study: Nearly half of the spike-specific TCRs reportedly recognize variant regions that carry no mutations. Scientists sampled the repertoires only once the peak T cell response had passed. Regions 160-218 and 743-854 held dominance among vaccine-associated CD4 TCRs, which spanned spike.

A single count supports this clone. As yet, its antigen is unknown. The CDR3 runs to 11 residues. The germline gives CDR1 SGHDN, CDR2 FVKESK. V lost 5 bases and J lost 1, with 2 bases in between. The data were produced by immunoSEQ multiplex PCR, yet TCRdb's version contains in-frame clones alone and is incomplete. The data show roughly 130,000 clones, with around nine tenths seen just once and over 2.5% held by the top ten. The TCR originated in an adult in good health. This sequence joins TRBV14 and TRBJ1-2, with D unclear. The input for sequencing was peripheral blood, taken on day 0 of AZD1222 vaccination. In DNA form, the CDR3 reads TGTGCCAGCAGCAATAACTATGGCTACACCTTC. Amino acid sequence: CASSNNYGYTF.